This passage covers 31 T cell receptor beta chains from one sample sequenced in a study of T cells after yellow fever vaccination. TCRdb used MiXCR to reprocess the 5' RACE reads, holding one entry per CDR3 protein. Among roughly 330,000 distinct CDR3 sequences listed, around 6.8% were seen once. The sample here was PBMCs, taken about 41 days after the first yellow fever vaccination. These receptor sequences come from a man younger than 35 who received the YFV17D yellow fever vaccine.

This clonotype was observed a few times. V usage is TRBV28 and J usage is TRBJ2-7; TRBD2 agrees at 8 bases. With V trimmed by 5 bases and J by 3 bases, 9 bases remained unmatched. The V gene's germline CDR1 is MDHEN and CDR2 SYDVKM. CDR3 length: 15 residues. Written as DNA, the CDR3 is TGTGCCAGCAGTACTCCGAGCGGGAGAGTCTACGAGCAGTACTTC. It specifies CASSTPSGRVYEQYF.

This clonotype was picked up many times. The CDR3 loop is CASSLETASTDTQYF. The CDR3 bases are TGCGCCAGCAGCTTGGAGACAGCCAGCACAGATACGCAGTATTTT. The J gene is TRBJ2-3, the V gene TRBV5-1; D is possibly TRBD1 (5 bases). V was pared by 0 bases and J by 0 bases, with 8 bases between. This CDR3 is built from 15 residues. Germline CDR1 reads SGHRS; CDR2 reads YFSETQ. Looking up the rest from reference TRBV5-1 and TRBJ2-3 gives the full variable domain: KAGVTQTPRYLIKTRGQQVTLSCSPISGHRSVSWYQQTPGQGLQFLFEYFSETQRNKGNFPGRFSGRQFSNSRSEMNVSTLELGDSALYLCASSLETASTDTQYFGPGTRLTVL.

This clonotype was detected a few times. The chain joins TRBV29-1 to TRBJ1-2; the D is unclear. Germline CDR1 and CDR2: SQVTM and ANQGSEA. V was pared by 1 base and J by 8 bases, with 5 bases between. The CDR3 has 10 amino acids. CDR3 sequence (DNA): TGCAGCGTTGAAGCGATCGGCTACACCTTC. Residues: CSVEAIGYTF.

In this sample, this clonotype turned up a few times. This chain uses TRBV28 with TRBJ2-1; D unresolved. In germline, CDR1 is MDHEN, CDR2 SYDVKM. V was shortened by 2 bases and J by 2 bases, with 7 bases between the two germline ends. The CDR3 covers 14 residues. The CDR3 reads CASSLGWAYNEQFF. The CDR3 DNA reads TGTGCCAGCAGTTTAGGGTGGGCCTACAATGAGCAGTTCTTC.

The chain is built from TRBV7-2 and TRBJ2-7, with a weak D call TRBD1 (6 bases). V was shortened by 5 bases and J by 3 bases, with 17 bases between the two germline ends. This CDR3 region has 15 residues. Germline V gene lookup returns CDR1 SGHTA and CDR2 FQGNSA. The CDR3 region has the DNA TGTGCCAGCAGCGTACAGGGTGGGTTCTTCTACGAGCAGTACTTC. Protein product: CASSVQGGFFYEQYF.

The chain is built from TRBV14 and TRBJ1-4; D gene uncertain. V gave up 4 bases and J gave up 6 bases, with 12 bases separating them. The germline V gene has CDR1 SGHDN and CDR2 FVKESK. CDR3 length: 14 amino acids. CDR3 residues: CASSRTVYYEKLFF. CDR3 nucleotide sequence: TGTGCCAGCAGCCGGACGGTATACTATGAAAAACTGTTTTTT.

This rearrangement joins TRBV6-2 or TRBV6-3 to TRBJ2-7, with D unclear. Per the germline V gene, CDR1 is MNHEY and CDR2 is SVGEGT. CDR3 length equals 13 residues. The V end lost 6 bases, the J end lost 6 bases, and 15 bases lay between the germline ends. The CDR3: CASSLTWSGEQYV. CDR3 nucleotide sequence: TGTGCCAGCAGCCTAACGTGGTCCGGCGAGCAGTACGTC.

This rearrangement joins TRBV12-3 or TRBV12-4 to TRBJ2-6; D is possibly TRBD1 (5 bases). CDR3 length: 16 residues. Trimming took off 7 bases at V and 4 bases at J, with 17 bases between the two ends. The CDR3, as DNA: TGTGCCAGCACCCTGACCCAGGGTCCCGGGGCCAACGTCCTGACTTTC. Translating it yields CASTLTQGPGANVLTF.

In its sample, this clonotype was seen many times. This sequence joins TRBV4-1 and TRBJ1-1, with no clear D. The CDR3 sequence is 16 residues long. CDR1 is MGHRA and CDR2 is YSYEKL in the germline V gene. Trimming took 0 bases from V and 4 from J, leaving 15 bases between them. The CDR3 DNA reads TGCGCCAGCAGCCAAGAGGGCCGGGGTGGGAGCACTGAAGCTTTCTTT. Translating it yields CASSQEGRGGSTEAFF.

This clonotype was detected a few times. This rearrangement joins TRBV19 to TRBJ2-3; a weak D match, TRBD1 (5 bases). The germline V gene has CDR1 LNHDA and CDR2 SQIVND (reference sequence). Between the trimmed V and J ends, which lost 3 bases and 1 base, there was a span of 11 bases. The CDR3 runs 15 residues. The CDR3 nucleotides are TGTGCCAGTAGTATCCCAGGGTTTGGCACAGATACGCAGTATTTT. Amino acids: CASSIPGFGTDTQYF.

This clonotype was found a few times. V gene TRBV7-9 combines with J gene TRBJ1-1; no definite D call. V was shortened by 10 bases and J by 1 base, with 13 bases between the two germline ends. This CDR3 has 13 residues. Per the germline V gene, CDR1 is SEHNR and CDR2 is FQNEAQ (reference sequence). CDR3 in amino acids: CATAAGANTEAFF. In DNA, the CDR3 is TGTGCCACCGCCGCGGGAGCGAACACTGAAGCTTTCTTT.

This clonotype has a count of ten or more. The chain combines TRBV27 with TRBJ2-5; 12 bases map to TRBD2. Germline V lookup: CDR1 MNHEY, CDR2 SMNVEV (reference sequence). CDR3 length: 15 residues. Trimming cost V 8 bases and J 0 bases; bases outside gene matches: 4. The CDR3 bases are TGTGCCAGCGGGAGACTAGCGGGGGACCAAGAGACCCAGTACTTC. Amino acids: CASGRLAGDQETQYF.

The chain has TRBV7-8 and TRBJ2-5; 7 bases align to TRBD2. In germline, CDR1 is SGHVS, CDR2 FQNEAQ. The ends lost 1 base at V and 4 bases at J; junction bases unmatched: 6. The CDR3 covers 15 residues. The CDR3 here is CASSLERGTGETQYF. The DNA for the CDR3 is TGTGCCAGCAGCTTAGAGCGGGGAACAGGAGAGACCCAGTACTTC.

This clonotype came up many times. This chain joins TRBV5-1 and TRBJ2-7, with TRBD1 matching 11 bases. Per germline, CDR1 SGHRS and CDR2 YFSETQ. With 0 bases clipped from V and 5 bases from J, the junction kept 13 bases outside the gene matches. The CDR3 consists of 18 residues. The CDR3 loop is CASSLGTGGAMRTDEQYF. CDR3 sequence (DNA): TGCGCCAGCAGCTTGGGGACAGGGGGCGCAATGAGAACCGACGAGCAGTACTTC. Complete variable domain (other parts from reference TRBV5-1 and TRBJ2-7): KAGVTQTPRYLIKTRGQQVTLSCSPISGHRSVSWYQQTPGQGLQFLFEYFSETQRNKGNFPGRFSGRQFSNSRSEMNVSTLELGDSALYLCASSLGTGGAMRTDEQYFGPGTRLTVT.

There are a few counts of this clonotype. The V call is TRBV20-1, the J call TRBJ1-4; D gene ambiguous. The CDR3 totals 14 residues. Trimming stripped 0 bases from V and 7 bases from J, with 12 bases between. Germline V gene data show CDR1 as DFQATT and CDR2 as SNEGSKA (reference sequence). CDR3 coding DNA: TGCAGTGCTAGAGATTTGGGTCCTGGTGAAAAACTGTTTTTT. Translated, it gives CSARDLGPGEKLFF.

In its sample, this clonotype was seen many times. This rearrangement joins TRBV27 to TRBJ2-3; D is ambiguous. The CDR3 has 16 amino acids. V lost 3 bases, J lost 2 bases, and 15 bases lay in between. Germline lookup yields CDR1 MNHEY and CDR2 SMNVEV (reference sequence). The DNA for the CDR3 is TGTGCCAGCAGTTTTTTCTTCGCAGCGAACACAGATACGCAGTATTTT. This encodes CASSFFFAANTDTQYF.

This clonotype turned up a few times. The chain joins TRBV4-3 to TRBJ1-2; D unresolved. V shed 0 bases and J shed 8 bases, with 7 bases lying between them. CDR3 length equals 12 residues. Germline V gene data show CDR1 as LGHNA and CDR2 as YSLEER. The CDR3 nucleotides read TGCGCCAGCAGCCAAGACTGGGTCGGCTACACCTTC. It translates to CASSQDWVGYTF.

The chain is built from TRBV5-4 and TRBJ2-5; D gene ambiguous. The CDR3 has 12 amino acids. The V end lost 1 base, the J end lost 2 bases, and 3 bases lay between the germline ends. CDR1 and CDR2 (germline): SGHNT, YYREEE (reference sequence). The CDR3 DNA is TGTGCCAGCAGCTTGAAGCAAGAGACCCAGTACTTC. This encodes CASSLKQETQYF.

The gene calls are TRBV6-5 and TRBJ2-5; the D gene is possibly TRBD2 (5 bases). V lost 0 bases and J lost 5, with 13 bases in between. This CDR3 comprises 15 residues. CDR1 and CDR2 from the germline V gene are MNHEY and SVGAGI. The CDR3 DNA reads TGTGCCAGCAGTTACTCGTATCGAGGGCCGGAGACCCAGTACTTC. Protein product: CASSYSYRGPETQYF.

In this sample, this clonotype turned up a few times. This sequence joins TRBV6-1 and TRBJ2-1; no definite D call. This CDR3 spans 14 amino acids. The germline V gene encodes CDR1 MNHNS and CDR2 SASEGT. The ends were cut back, 8 bases at V and 1 base at J, with 12 bases in the middle. DNA for the CDR3: TGTGCCAGCGCGAGGAGTTTTTCCTACAATGAGCAGTTCTTC. It translates to CASARSFSYNEQFF.

This clonotype was detected only a few times. This sequence joins TRBV6-5 and TRBJ1-1; possible D gene TRBD1, 5 bases. The CDR3 is 15 residues long. The V gene's germline CDR1 is MNHEY and CDR2 SVGAGI. Trimming took off 0 bases at V and 0 bases at J, with 8 bases between the two ends. CDR3 DNA: TGTGCCAGCAGTTACTCAGGGACGATGAACACTGAAGCTTTCTTT. Its translation is CASSYSGTMNTEAFF.

This clonotype was picked up many times. The genes are TRBV6-1 and TRBJ2-5; D unclear. Germline CDR1 is MNHNS and CDR2 is SASEGT. Trimming removed 5 bases from V and 2 bases from J, with 12 bases in between. The CDR3 extends over 14 amino acids. The CDR3 sequence is CASSRSALQETQYF. Here the CDR3 DNA reads TGTGCCAGCAGTCGCAGCGCACTACAAGAGACCCAGTACTTC.

The chain employs TRBV19 and TRBJ2-1; D is possibly TRBD2 (6 bases). Trimming cost V 5 bases and J 2 bases, with 13 bases left between them. Germline V CDR1 and CDR2: LNHDA, SQIVND (reference sequence). The CDR3 totals 15 residues. DNA of the CDR3: TGTGCCAGTAGTCCGGGACTGGGGACCTACAATGAGCAGTTCTTC. This encodes CASSPGLGTYNEQFF.

The genes are TRBV7-2 and TRBJ2-5; D remains ambiguous. The CDR3 has 12 amino acids. The germline gives CDR1 SGHTA, CDR2 FQGNSA. V gave up 5 bases and J gave up 5 bases, with 9 bases separating them. The CDR3 sequence: CASSVTRETQYF. The CDR3 DNA reads as TGTGCCAGCAGCGTTACCCGGGAGACCCAGTACTTC.

The chain is built from TRBV5-4 and TRBJ2-7, with 8 bases aligning to TRBD2. Germline CDR1 reads SGHNT; CDR2 reads YYREEE (reference sequence). V gave up 3 bases and J gave up 4 bases; unmatched junction bases: 9. CDR3 size: 15 residues. The DNA of the CDR3 is TGTGCCAGCAGCTCCTCTATCGGGGGGGCGTACGAGCAGTACTTC. It is translated as CASSSSIGGAYEQYF.

This clonotype came up many times. V usage is TRBV12-3 or TRBV12-4 and J usage is TRBJ2-1, with TRBD1 identical over 10 bases. The length of the CDR3 is 12 residues. The junction had 3 bases not matched to a gene; V was cut back by 6 bases and J by 10 bases. CDR3 region: CASSPGQGEQFF. In DNA form, the CDR3 reads TGTGCCAGCAGCCCGGGACAGGGGGAGCAGTTCTTC.

As regards this clonotype: Likely a read error: the CDR3 ends without its conserved phenylalanine or tryptophan. The chain's CDR3 is CSARDQTDGHMEQYI. The CDR3 DNA is TGCAGTGCTAGAGATCAGACCGACGGGCATATGGAGCAGTACATC. The rearrangement links TRBV20-1 to TRBJ2-7, with D hard to call. Trimming removed 0 bases at V and 7 bases at J, with 19 bases between. Germline CDR1 is DFQATT and CDR2 is SNEGSKA (reference sequence). The CDR3 is 15 residues long.

The chain links TRBV20-1 to TRBJ2-5; a possible D gene is TRBD2 (5 bases). The V gene's germline CDR1 is DFQATT and CDR2 SNEGSKA (reference sequence). The CDR3 has 12 amino acids. CDR3 coding DNA: TGCAGCCCCATCCGGGGAGAAGAGACCCAGTACTTC. It codes for CSPIRGEETQYF.

This clonotype was seen only once. This rearrangement joins TRBV28 to TRBJ2-7, with D uncertain. Looked up from germline, CDR1 is MDHEN and CDR2 is SYDVKM. CDR3 length: 14 amino acids. The ends were cut back, 5 bases at V and 7 bases at J, with 18 bases in the middle. Here the CDR3 reads CASSTPPKGWEQYV. CDR3 sequence (DNA): TGTGCCAGCAGTACCCCTCCGAAAGGATGGGAGCAGTACGTC.

This clonotype has a handful of counts. The chain links TRBV5-1 to TRBJ2-1; 9 bases are a match to TRBD1. This CDR3 region has 15 residues. From germline, CDR1 is SGHRS and CDR2 YFSETQ. J was trimmed by 8 bases and V by 3 bases; bases with no gene match: 9. DNA for the CDR3: TGCGCCAGCAGCTCGCGTGAGGGACAGGGCTATGAGCAGTTCTTC. Translated, it gives CASSSREGQGYEQFF.

This chain joins TRBV6-1 and TRBJ1-2; 9 nucleotides line up with TRBD1. This CDR3 has 15 residues. Germline values: CDR1 MNHNS, CDR2 SASEGT. Unmatched junction bases numbered 11, after V lost 6 bases and J lost 6 bases. CDR3 residues: CASRQGAIRADGYTF. The CDR3 DNA is TGTGCCAGCAGACAGGGGGCAATTAGGGCGGATGGCTACACCTTC.